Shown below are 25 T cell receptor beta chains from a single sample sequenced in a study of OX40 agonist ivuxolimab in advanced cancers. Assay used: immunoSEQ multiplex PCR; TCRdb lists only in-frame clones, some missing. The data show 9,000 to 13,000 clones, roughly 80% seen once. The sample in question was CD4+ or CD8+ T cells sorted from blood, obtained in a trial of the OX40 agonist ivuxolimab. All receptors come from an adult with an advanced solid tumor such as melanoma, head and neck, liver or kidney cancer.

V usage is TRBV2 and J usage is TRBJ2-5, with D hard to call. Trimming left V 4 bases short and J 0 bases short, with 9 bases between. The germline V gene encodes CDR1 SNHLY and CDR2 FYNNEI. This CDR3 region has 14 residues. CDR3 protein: CASSALGYQETQYF. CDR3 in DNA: TGTGCCAGCAGTGCCCTAGGATACCAAGAGACCCAGTACTTC. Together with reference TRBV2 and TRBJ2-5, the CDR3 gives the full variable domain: EPEVTQTPSHQVTQMGQEVILRCVPISNHLYFYWYRQILGQKVEFLVSFYNNEISEKSEIFDDQFSVERPDGSNFTLKIRSTKLEDSAMYFCASSALGYQETQYFGPGTRLLVL.

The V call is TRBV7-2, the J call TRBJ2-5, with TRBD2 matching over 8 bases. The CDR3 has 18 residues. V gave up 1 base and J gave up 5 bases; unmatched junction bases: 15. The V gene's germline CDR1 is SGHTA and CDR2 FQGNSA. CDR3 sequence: CASSLELFQRGSGETQYF. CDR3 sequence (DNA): TGTGCCAGCAGCTTAGAGCTCTTTCAGCGGGGGTCGGGGGAGACCCAGTACTTC.

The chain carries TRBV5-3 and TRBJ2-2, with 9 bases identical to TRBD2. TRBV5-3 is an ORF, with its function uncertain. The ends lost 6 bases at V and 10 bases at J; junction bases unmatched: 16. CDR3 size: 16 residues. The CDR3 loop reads CARTLDWREGQAELFF. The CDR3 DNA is TGTGCCAGAACTCTAGACTGGCGGGAGGGCCAGGCGGAGCTGTTTTTT.

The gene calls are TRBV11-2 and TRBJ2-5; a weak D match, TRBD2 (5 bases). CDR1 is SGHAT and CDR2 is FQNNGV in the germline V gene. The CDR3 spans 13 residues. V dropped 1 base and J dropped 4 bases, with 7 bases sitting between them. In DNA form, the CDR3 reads TGTGCCAGCAGCTTAGTTGGAGGAGAGACCCAGTACTTC. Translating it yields CASSLVGGETQYF. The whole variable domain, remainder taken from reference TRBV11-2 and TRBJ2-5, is EAGVAQSPRYKIIEKRQSVAFWCNPISGHATLYWYQQILGQGPKLLIQFQNNGVVDDSQLPKDRFSAERLKGVDSTLKIQPAKLEDSAVYLCASSLVGGETQYFGPGTRLLVL.

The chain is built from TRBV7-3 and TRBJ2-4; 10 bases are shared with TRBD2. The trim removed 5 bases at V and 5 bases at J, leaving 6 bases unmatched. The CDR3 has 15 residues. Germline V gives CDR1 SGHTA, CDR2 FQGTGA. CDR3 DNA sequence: TGTGCCAGCAGCCCCATAGCGGGGGGAGAAAACATTCAGTACTTC. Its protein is CASSPIAGGENIQYF.

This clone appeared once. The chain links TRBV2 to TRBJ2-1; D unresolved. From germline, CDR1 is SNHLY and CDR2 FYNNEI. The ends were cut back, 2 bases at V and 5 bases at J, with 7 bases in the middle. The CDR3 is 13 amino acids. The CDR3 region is CASSEILDNEQFF. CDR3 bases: TGTGCCAGCAGTGAAATTTTGGACAATGAGCAGTTCTTC.

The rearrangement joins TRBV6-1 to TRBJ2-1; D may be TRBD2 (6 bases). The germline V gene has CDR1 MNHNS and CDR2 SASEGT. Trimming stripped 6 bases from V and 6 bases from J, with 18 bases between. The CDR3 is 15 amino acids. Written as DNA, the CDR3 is TGTGCCAGCAGCACCGGGCTCGGAGGGTCCAATGAGCAGTTCTTC. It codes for CASSTGLGGSNEQFF.

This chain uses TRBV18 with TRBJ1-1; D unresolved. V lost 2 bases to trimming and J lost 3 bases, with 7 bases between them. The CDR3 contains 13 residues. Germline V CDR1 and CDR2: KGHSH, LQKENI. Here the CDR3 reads CASSPIEDTEAFF. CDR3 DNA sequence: TGTGCCAGCTCACCAATAGAGGACACTGAAGCTTTCTTT.

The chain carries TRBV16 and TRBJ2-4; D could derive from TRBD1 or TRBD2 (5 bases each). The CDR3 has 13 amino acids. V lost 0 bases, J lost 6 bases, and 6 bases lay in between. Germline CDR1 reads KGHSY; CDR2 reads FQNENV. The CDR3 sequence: CASSQSGGNIQYF. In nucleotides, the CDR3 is TGTGCCAGCAGCCAATCTGGGGGAAACATTCAGTACTTC.

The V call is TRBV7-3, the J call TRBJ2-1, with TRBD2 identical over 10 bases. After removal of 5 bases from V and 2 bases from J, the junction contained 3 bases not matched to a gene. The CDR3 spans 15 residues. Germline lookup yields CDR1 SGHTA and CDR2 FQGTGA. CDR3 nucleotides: TGTGCCAGCAGCCTAGCGGGAGTCGCCTACAATGAGCAGTTCTTC. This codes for CASSLAGVAYNEQFF. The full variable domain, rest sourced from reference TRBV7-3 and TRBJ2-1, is GAGVSQTPSNKVTEKGKYVELRCDPISGHTALYWYRQSLGQGPEFLIYFQGTGAADDSGLPNDRFFAVRPEGSVSTLKIQRTERGDSAVYLCASSLAGVAYNEQFFGPGTRLTVL.

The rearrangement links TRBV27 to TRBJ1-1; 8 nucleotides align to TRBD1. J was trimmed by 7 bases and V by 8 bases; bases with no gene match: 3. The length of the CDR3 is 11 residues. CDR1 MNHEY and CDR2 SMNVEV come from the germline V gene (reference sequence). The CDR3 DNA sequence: TGTGCCAGCCTCGGACAGGGTGAAGCTTTCTTT. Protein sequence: CASLGQGEAFF.

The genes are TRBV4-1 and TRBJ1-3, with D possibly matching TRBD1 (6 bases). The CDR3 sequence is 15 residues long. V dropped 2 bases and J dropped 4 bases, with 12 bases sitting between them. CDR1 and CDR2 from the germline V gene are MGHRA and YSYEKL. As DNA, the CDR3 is TGCGCCAGCAGCCAACCCCAGGGGACAGGAAACACCATATATTTT. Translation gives CASSQPQGTGNTIYF.

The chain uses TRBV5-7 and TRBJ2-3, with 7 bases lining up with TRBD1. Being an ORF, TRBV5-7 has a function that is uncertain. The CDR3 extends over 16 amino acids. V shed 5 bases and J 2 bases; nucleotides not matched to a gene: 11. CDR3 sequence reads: CASRLPTGFSTDTQYF. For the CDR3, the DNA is TGTGCCAGCAGACTCCCGACAGGGTTTTCCACAGATACGCAGTATTTT.

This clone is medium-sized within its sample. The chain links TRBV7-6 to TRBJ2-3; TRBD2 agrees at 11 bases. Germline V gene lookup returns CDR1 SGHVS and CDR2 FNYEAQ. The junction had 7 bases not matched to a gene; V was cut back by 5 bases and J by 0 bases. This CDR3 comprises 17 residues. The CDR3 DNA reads TGTGCCAGCAGCACCGGACTAGCGGGCACTAGCACAGATACGCAGTATTTT. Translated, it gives CASSTGLAGTSTDTQYF.

CDR3 loop: CASSQAQGPGNTIYF. CDR3 nucleotide sequence: TGTGCCAGCAGTCAGGCTCAGGGGCCCGGAAACACCATATATTTT. The chain joins TRBV25-1 to TRBJ1-3; D might be TRBD1 (6 bases). The germline CDR1 and CDR2 sequences are MGHDK and SYGVNS. V was shortened by 5 bases and J by 4 bases, with 15 bases between the two germline ends. The CDR3 contains 15 residues. Variable domain in full (rest from reference TRBV25-1 and TRBJ1-3): EADIYQTPRYLVIGTGKKITLECSQTMGHDKMYWYQQDPGMELHLIHYSYGVNSTEKGDLSSESTVSRIRTEHFPLTLESARPSHTSQYLCASSQAQGPGNTIYFGEGSWLTVV.

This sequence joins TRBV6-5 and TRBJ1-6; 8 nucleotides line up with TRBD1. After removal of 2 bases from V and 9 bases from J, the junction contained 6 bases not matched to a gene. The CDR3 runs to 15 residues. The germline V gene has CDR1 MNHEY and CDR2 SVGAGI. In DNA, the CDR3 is TGTGCCAGCAGTTACAGTCGGACAGGGTCTTCACCCCTCCACTTT. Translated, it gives CASSYSRTGSSPLHF.

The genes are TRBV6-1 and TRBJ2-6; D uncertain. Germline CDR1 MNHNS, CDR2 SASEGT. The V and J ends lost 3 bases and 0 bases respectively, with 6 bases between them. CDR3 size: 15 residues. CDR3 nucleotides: TGTGCCAGCAGTGACTCTGACTCTGGGGCCAACGTCCTGACTTTC. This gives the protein CASSDSDSGANVLTF.

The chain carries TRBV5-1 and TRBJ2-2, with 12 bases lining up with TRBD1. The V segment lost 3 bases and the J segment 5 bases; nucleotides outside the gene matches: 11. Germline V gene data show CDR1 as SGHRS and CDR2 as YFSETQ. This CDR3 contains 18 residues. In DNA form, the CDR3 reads TGCGCCAGCAGCTCGGTCCCCGGGACAGGGGGCAGTACCGGGGAGCTGTTTTTT. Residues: CASSSVPGTGGSTGELFF.

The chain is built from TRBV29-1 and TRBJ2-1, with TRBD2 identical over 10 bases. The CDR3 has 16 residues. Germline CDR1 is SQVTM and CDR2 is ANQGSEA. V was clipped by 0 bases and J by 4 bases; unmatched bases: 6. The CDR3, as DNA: TGCAGCGTTGAAGACCTAGCGGGAGATCTGTACAATGAGCAGTTCTTC. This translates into CSVEDLAGDLYNEQFF.

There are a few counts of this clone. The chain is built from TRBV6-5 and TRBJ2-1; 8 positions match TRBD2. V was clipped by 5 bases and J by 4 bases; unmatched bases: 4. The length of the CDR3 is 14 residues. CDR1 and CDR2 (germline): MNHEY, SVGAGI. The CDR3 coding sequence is TGTGCCAGCAGTCGAGCGGGGGAGTACAATGAGCAGTTCTTC. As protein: CASSRAGEYNEQFF.

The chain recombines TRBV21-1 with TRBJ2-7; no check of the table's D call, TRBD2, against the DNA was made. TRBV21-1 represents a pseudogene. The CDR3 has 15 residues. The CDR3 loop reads CASSTTSGRALEQYF. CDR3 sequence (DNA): TGTGCCAGCAGCACGACTAGCGGGAGGGCCCTCGAGCAGTACTTC.

The CDR3 DNA reads as TGTGCCAGCAGCTACGCCAGCTCCTACGAGCAGTACTTC. Its translation is CASSYASSYEQYF. The chain has TRBV11-2 and TRBJ2-7; D not certain. The V gene's germline CDR1 is SGHAT and CDR2 FQNNGV. Deletions cut 4 bases from V and 0 bases from J, with 7 bases between. The CDR3 is made up of 13 amino acids.

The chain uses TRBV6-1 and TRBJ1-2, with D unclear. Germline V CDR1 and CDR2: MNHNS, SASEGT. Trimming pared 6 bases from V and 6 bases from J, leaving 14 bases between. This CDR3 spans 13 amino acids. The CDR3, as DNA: TGTGCCAGCAGCCCGAAGGAGAGGGATGGCTACACCTTC. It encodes CASSPKERDGYTF.

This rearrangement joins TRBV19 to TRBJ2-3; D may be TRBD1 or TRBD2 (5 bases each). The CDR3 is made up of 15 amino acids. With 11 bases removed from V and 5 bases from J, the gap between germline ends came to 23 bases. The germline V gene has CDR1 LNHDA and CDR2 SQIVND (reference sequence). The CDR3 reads CAFPLIPGAVDTQYF. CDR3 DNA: TGTGCCTTCCCACTTATACCCGGGGCCGTAGATACGCAGTATTTT.

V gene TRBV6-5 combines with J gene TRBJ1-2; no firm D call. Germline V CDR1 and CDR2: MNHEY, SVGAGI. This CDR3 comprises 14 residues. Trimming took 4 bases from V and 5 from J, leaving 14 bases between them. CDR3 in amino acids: CASSLRVPGYGYTF. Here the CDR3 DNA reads TGTGCCAGCAGTTTAAGGGTTCCTGGATATGGCTACACCTTC.